This T cell receptor beta chain appears in the sequencing data of a study of cytomegalovirus exposure and HLA in healthy donors. Study conclusions and caveats: Follow-up analysis later connected one missense variant in DCLRE1C with trimming of TCR beta V- and J-genes. According to a later analysis, most TCR beta chains associated with CMV appeared HLA-restricted.

This clone was counted a single time. The antigen is unknown. The CDR3 is 16 residues long. PCR used 60 Vbeta primers and 13 Jbeta primers. The assay was immunoSEQ multiplex PCR, and TCRdb's table has in-frame clones only and misses some. The sample holds more than 200,000 clones, over 60% seen once. The rearrangement joins TRBV12-2 to TRBJ2-7; the table's D call TRBD1 went unverified against the DNA. TRBV12-2 represents a pseudogene. The sequencing sample was made of PBMCs. The clonotype was recovered from a man aged 18 to 30 in good health and CMV-seronegative. The CDR3 nucleotides read TGTGCAAGTCGCTGCAACAGGTCCATCCCTTCCTACGAGCAGTACTTC. It is translated as CASRCNRSIPSYEQYF.